This T cell receptor beta chain was sequenced for a study of breast tumors, draining lymph nodes, adjacent tissues. This clonotype was seen at least ten times. The antigen is not known. Axillary draining lymph nodes of breast cancer patients supplied the node samples. V dropped 3 bases and J dropped 2; count of bases not matched to a gene: 7. The germline CDR1 and CDR2 sequences are SEHNR and FQNEAQ (reference sequence). There are 16 residues in the CDR3. Each CDR3 protein gets one entry after TCRdb re-called the multiplex PCR reads with MiXCR. The sample yields around 140,000 distinct CDR3 sequences, about 22% seen once. Study-level findings and limits: Tumor repertoires ranked between lymph nodes and nontumor tissue in diversity, with V and J gene preferences.

The sample was axillary lymph node tissue. This chain connects TRBV7-9 to TRBJ2-3; 8 bases line up with TRBD1. The clonotype originates from a female donor with breast cancer. Some clones in this sample may be carry-over from other donors' samples. In nucleotides, the CDR3 is TGTGCCAGCAGCTTCCCAGGGGGCGCCTCCACAGATACGCAGTATTTT. Residues: CASSFPGGASTDTQYF.